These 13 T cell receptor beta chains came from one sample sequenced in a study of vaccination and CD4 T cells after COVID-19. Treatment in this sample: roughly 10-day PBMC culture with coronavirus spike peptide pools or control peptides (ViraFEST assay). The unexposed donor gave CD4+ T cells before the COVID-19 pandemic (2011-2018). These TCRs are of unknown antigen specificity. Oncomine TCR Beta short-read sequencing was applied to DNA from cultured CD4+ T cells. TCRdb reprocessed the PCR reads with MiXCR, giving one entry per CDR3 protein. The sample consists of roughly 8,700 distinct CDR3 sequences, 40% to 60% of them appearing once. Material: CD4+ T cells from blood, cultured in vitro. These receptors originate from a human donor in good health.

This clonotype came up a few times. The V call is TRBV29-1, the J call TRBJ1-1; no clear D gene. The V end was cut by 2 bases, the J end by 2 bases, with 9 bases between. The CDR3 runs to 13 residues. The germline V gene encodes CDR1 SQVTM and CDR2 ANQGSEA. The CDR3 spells CSVERDFNTEAFF. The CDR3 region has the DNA TGCAGCGTTGAAAGGGATTTCAACACTGAAGCTTTCTTT.

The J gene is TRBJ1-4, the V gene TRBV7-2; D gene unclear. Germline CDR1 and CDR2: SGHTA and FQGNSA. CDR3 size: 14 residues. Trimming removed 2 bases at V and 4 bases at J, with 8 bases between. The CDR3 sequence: CASSLTGGNEKLFF. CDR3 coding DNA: TGTGCCAGCAGCTTAACGGGTGGTAATGAAAAACTGTTTTTT.

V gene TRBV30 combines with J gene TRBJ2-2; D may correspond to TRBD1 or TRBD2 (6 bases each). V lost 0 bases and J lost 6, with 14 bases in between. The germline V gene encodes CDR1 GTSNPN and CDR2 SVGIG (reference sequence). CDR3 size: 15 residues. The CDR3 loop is CAWSVGGIIAGELFF. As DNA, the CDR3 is TGTGCCTGGAGTGTAGGGGGGATTATCGCCGGGGAGCTGTTTTTT.

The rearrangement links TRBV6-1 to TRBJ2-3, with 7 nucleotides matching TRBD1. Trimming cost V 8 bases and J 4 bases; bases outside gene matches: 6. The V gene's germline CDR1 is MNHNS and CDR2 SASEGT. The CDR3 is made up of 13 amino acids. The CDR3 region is CASQTGNPDTQYF. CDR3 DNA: TGTGCCAGCCAGACAGGGAACCCAGATACGCAGTATTTT.

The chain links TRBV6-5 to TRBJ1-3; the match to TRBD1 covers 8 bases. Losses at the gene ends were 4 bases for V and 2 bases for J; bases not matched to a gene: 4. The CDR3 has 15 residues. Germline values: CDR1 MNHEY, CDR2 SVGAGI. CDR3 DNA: TGTGCCAGCAGTTCCGAGGACAGGGCTGGAAACACCATATATTTT. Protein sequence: CASSSEDRAGNTIYF.

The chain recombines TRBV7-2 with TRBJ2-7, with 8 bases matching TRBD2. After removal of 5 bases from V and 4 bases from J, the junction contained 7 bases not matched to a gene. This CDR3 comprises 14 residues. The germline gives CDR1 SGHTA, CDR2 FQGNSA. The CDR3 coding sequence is TGTGCCAGCAGCCCCGGGACTAGTCAATACGAGCAGTACTTC. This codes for CASSPGTSQYEQYF.

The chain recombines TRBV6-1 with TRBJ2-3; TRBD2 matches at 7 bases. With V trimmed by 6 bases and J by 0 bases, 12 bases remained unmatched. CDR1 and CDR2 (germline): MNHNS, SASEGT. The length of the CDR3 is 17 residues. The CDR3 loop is CASSDRPGAGSTDTQYF. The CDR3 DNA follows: TGTGCCAGCAGCGACCGGCCGGGAGCGGGGAGCACAGATACGCAGTATTTT.

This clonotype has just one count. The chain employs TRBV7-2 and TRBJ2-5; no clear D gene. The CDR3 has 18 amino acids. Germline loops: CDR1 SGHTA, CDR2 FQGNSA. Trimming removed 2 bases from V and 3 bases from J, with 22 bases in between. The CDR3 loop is CASSLLLEDRIIEETQYF. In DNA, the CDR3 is TGTGCCAGCAGCTTACTGTTGGAAGACCGCATAATTGAAGAGACCCAGTACTTC.

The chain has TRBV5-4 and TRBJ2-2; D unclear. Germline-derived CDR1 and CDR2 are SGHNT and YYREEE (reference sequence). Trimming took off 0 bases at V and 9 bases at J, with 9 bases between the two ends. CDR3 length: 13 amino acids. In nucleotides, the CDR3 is TGTGCCAGCAGCTTGGATGGTAGATGGGAGCTGTTTTTT. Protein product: CASSLDGRWELFF. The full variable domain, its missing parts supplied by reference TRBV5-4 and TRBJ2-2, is ETGVTQSPTHLIKTRGQQVTLRCSSQSGHNTVSWYQQALGQGPQFIFQYYREEENGRGNFPPRFSGLQFPNYSSELNVNALELDDSALYLCASSLDGRWELFFGEGSRLTVL.

The CDR3, as DNA: TGTGCCAGCAGCTTAGCAGGGGGGGTCCACGAGCAGTACTTC. Its protein product is CASSLAGGVHEQYF. This chain uses TRBV7-9 with TRBJ2-7, with D possibly matching TRBD2 (7 bases). The germline gives CDR1 SEHNR, CDR2 FQNEAQ (reference sequence). This CDR3 is built from 14 residues. Trimming removed 0 bases from V and 5 bases from J, with 11 bases in between. Filled out from reference TRBV7-9 and TRBJ2-7, the complete variable domain reads DTGVSQNPRHKITKRGQNVTFRCDPISEHNRLYWYRQTLGQGPEFLTYFQNEAQLEKSRLLSDRFSAERPKGSFSTLEIQRTEQGDSAMYLCASSLAGGVHEQYFGPGTRLTVT.

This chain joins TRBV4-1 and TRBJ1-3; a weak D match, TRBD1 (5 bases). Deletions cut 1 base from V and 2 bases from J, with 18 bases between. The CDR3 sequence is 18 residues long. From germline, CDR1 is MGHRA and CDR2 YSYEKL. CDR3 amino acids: CASSQVWGGGLAGNTIYF. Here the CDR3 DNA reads TGCGCCAGCAGCCAAGTTTGGGGTGGGGGGTTAGCTGGAAACACCATATATTTT.

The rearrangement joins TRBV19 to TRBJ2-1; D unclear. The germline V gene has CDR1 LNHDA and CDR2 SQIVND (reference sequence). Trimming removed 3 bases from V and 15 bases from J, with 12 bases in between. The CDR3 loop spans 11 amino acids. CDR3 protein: CASSIVQMGFF. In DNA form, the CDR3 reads TGTGCCAGTAGTATTGTACAGATGGGGTTCTTC.

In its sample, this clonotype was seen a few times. The CDR3, as DNA: TGTGCCAGCAGCTTACGAGGGACTAGCGGGGGGGCCAAGACCCAGTACTTC. Translated: CASSLRGTSGGAKTQYF. The V call is TRBV7-2, the J call TRBJ2-5; 16 nucleotides match TRBD2. The V and J ends lost 2 bases and 6 bases, in that order; junction bases with no gene match: 6. The CDR3 runs 17 residues. CDR1 and CDR2 (germline): SGHTA, FQGNSA.